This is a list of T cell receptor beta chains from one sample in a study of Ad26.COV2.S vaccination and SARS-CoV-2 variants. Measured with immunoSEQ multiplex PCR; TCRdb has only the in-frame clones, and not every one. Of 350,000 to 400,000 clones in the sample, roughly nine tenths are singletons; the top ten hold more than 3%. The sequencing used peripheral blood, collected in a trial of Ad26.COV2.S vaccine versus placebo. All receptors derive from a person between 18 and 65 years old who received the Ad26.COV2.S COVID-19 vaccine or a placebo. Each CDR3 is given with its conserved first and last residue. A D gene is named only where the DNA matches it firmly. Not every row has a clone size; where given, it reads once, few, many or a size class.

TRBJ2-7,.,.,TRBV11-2,CASSLGRVMLDEQYF,TGTGCCAGCAGCTTAGGACGGGTGATGTTAGACGAGCAGTACTTC
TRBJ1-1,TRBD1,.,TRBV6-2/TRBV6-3,CASSYSLQGGTGEAFF,TGTGCCAGCAGTTACTCCTTACAGGGGGGGACCGGTGAAGCTTTCTTT
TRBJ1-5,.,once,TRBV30,CAWSLGGDQPQHF,TGTGCCTGGAGTCTGGGCGGGGATCAGCCCCAGCATTTT
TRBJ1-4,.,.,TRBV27,CASSQGEKLFF,TGTGCCAGCAGTCAGGGTGAAAAACTGTTTTTT
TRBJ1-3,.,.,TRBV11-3,CASSLVLDSGGTIYF,TGTGCCAGCAGCTTAGTCTTGGACTCCGGAGGCACCATATATTTT
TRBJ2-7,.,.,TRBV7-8,CASSLGVGFEQYF,TGTGCCAGCAGCTTGGGGGTGGGGTTCGAGCAGTACTTC
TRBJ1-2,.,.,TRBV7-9,CASSKTLGGARDYGYTF,TGTGCCAGCAGCAAAACGCTAGGCGGGGCCCGGGACTATGGCTACACCTTC
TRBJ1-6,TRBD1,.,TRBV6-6,CASTPDRGNNSPLHF,TGTGCCAGCACCCCGGACAGGGGAAATAATTCACCCCTCCACTTT
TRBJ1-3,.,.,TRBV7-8,CASSFSAQGGNTIYF,TGTGCCAGCAGCTTTAGTGCGCAGGGAGGAAACACCATATATTTT
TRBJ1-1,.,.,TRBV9,CASSVRERTEAFF,TGTGCCAGCAGCGTGAGGGAAAGGACTGAAGCTTTCTTT
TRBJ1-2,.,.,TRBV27,CASSSRTTGDYGYTF,TGTGCCAGCAGTTCCCGGACGACGGGCGACTATGGCTACACCTTC
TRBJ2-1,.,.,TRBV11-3,CASSLGPNNEQFF,TGTGCCAGCAGCTTAGGGCCGAACAATGAGCAGTTCTTC
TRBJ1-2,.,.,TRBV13,CASSLGPSGGRGYTF,TGTGCCAGCAGCTTAGGCCCGTCCGGGGGGCGGGGCTACACCTTC
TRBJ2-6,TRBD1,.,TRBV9,CASRDSGGAFFGANVLTF,TGTGCCAGCAGGGATTCAGGGGGCGCTTTTTTTGGGGCCAACGTCCTGACTTTC
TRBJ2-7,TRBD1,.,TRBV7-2,CASSLRDRGYEQYF,TGTGCCAGCAGCTTGAGGGACAGGGGCTACGAGCAGTACTTC
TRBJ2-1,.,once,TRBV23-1,CASSQFPPTPPTYNEQFF,TGCGCCAGCAGTCAATTTCCGCCAACCCCCCCCACGTACAATGAGCAGTTCTTC
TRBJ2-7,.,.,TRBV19,CASSINRADEQYF,TGTGCCAGTAGTATAAACAGGGCCGACGAGCAGTACTTC
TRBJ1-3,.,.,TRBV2,CASSEFIDTIYF,TGTGCCAGCAGTGAATTCATTGACACCATATATTTT
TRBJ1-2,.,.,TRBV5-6,CASSWGTGGPRGYTF,TGTGCCAGCAGCTGGGGGACGGGAGGTCCTCGGGGCTACACCTTC
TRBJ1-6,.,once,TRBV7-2,CASSFRREWNSPLHF,TGTGCCAGCAGCTTTAGGAGGGAGTGGAATTCACCCCTCCACTTT
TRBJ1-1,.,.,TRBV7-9,CASSLVGQGNTEAFF,TGTGCCAGCAGCTTAGTTGGGCAGGGGAACACTGAAGCTTTCTTT
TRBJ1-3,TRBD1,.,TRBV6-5,CASSSTGQIRNTIYF,TGTGCCAGCAGTTCCACGGGACAGATAAGAAACACCATATATTTT
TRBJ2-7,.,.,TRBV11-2,CASSLDWAAGEQYF,TGTGCCAGCAGCTTAGACTGGGCGGCGGGGGAGCAGTACTTC
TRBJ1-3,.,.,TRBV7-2,CASSLTLASGNTIYF,TGTGCCAGCAGCTTAACTCTCGCCTCTGGAAACACCATATATTTT
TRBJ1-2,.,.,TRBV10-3,CAISDTDRLSGGYTF,TGTGCCATCAGTGACACGGACAGACTCTCGGGGGGCTACACCTTC
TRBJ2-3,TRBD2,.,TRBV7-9,CASSLISGGLLPHTQYF,TGTGCCAGCAGCTTAATTTCGGGGGGGCTTCTCCCCCATACGCAGTATTTT
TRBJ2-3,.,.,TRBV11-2,CASSLVRGGLPDTQYF,TGTGCCAGCAGCTTAGTGAGGGGGGGGCTTCCAGATACGCAGTATTTT
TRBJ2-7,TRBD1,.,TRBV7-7,CASSPGTGEGEQYF,TGTGCCAGCAGCCCCGGGACAGGTGAGGGAGAGCAGTACTTC
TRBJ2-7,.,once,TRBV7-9,CASSLPLQRADYEQYF,TGTGCCAGCAGCTTACCGCTACAGAGGGCAGATTACGAGCAGTACTTC
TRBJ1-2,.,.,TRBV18,CASSPAGDGYTF,TGTGCCAGCTCACCGGCAGGGGATGGCTACACCTTC
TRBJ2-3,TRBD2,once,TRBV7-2,CASSVSSGGLSTDTQYF,TGTGCCAGCAGCGTATCTAGCGGGGGCCTTAGCACAGATACGCAGTATTTT
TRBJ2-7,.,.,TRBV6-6,CASCPRDTSYEQYF,TGTGCCAGTTGCCCCCGGGACACCTCCTACGAGCAGTACTTC
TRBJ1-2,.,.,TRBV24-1,CATSETGHGYTF,TGTGCCACCAGTGAAACAGGTCACGGCTACACCTTC
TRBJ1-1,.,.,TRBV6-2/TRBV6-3,CASSYRGANTEAFF,TGTGCCAGCAGTTACAGGGGTGCGAACACTGAAGCTTTCTTT
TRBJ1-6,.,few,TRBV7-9,CASSPVEYNSPLHF,TGTGCCAGCAGCCCTGTGGAGTATAATTCACCCCTCCACTTT
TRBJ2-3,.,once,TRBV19,CASSTDPAADTQYF,TGTGCCAGTAGTACGGACCCCGCTGCAGATACGCAGTATTTT
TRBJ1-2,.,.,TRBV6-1,CASSEPWQGEGYGYTF,TGTGCCAGCAGTGAACCCTGGCAGGGTGAAGGCTATGGCTACACCTTC
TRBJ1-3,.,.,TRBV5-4,CASCSRLGTNTIYF,TGTGCCAGCTGCTCTCGCCTGGGCACGAACACCATATATTTT
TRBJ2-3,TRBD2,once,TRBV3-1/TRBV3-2,CASSQAGAGGDTQYF,TGTGCCAGCAGCCAAGCGGGGGCGGGAGGAGATACGCAGTATTTT
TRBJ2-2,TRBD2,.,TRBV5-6,CASSAWTRSNTGELFF,TGTGCCAGCAGCGCATGGACTAGATCGAACACCGGGGAGCTGTTTTTT
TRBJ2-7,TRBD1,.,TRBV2,CANAPSDRPYEQYF,TGTGCCAACGCTCCCTCGGACAGGCCCTACGAGCAGTACTTC
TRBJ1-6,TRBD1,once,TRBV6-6,CASSLDRGFPSYNSPLHF,TGTGCCAGCAGTCTCGACAGGGGGTTCCCCTCCTATAATTCACCCCTCCACTTT
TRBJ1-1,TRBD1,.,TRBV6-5,CASRPTGGEAFF,TGTGCCAGCAGACCGACAGGGGGAGAAGCTTTCTTT
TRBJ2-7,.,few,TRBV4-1,CASSQERGVEQYF,TGCGCCAGCAGCCAAGAACGTGGCGTCGAGCAGTACTTC
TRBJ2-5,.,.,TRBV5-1,CASSLASGGEETQYF,TGCGCCAGCAGCTTGGCGTCCGGGGGCGAAGAGACCCAGTACTTC
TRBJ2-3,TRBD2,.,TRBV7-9,CASSVSGGGRGKQYF,TGTGCCAGCAGCGTTAGCGGGGGTGGCAGGGGGAAGCAGTATTTT